Below, one T cell receptor beta chain is given with its context. At one end the junction does not follow the germline gene, possibly because of a read error. This sample was included in a study of blood T cell repertoires in COVID-19. For the study at large: Some COVID-19 samples were acute and others convalescent; all came from the United States, Italy and Spain. T cells, B-cell-depleted T cells, or PBMCs provided the cDNA or gDNA that served as material.

Original processing notes: Reference gene primers were amplified, and this amplification served to estimate nucleated cell counts. Using immunoSEQ multiplex PCR, the repertoire was profiled, and TCRdb retains in-frame clones only, with some absent. That table is the source of V, J and clone size, and D and trimming were worked out from the DNA. The sample shows some 100,000 clones, roughly 89% of them seen only once. CDR3 size: 16 residues. CDR1 and CDR2 from the germline V gene are SGDLS and YYNGEE. The rearrangement links TRBV9 to TRBJ2-2, with 12 bases that match TRBD2. Input material: peripheral blood. This clonotype was obtained from a woman of 80 years or more with active COVID-19. CDR3 amino acids: CASSVGLAGDSGGLFF. Here the CDR3 DNA reads TGTGCCAGCAGCGTAGGACTAGCGGGAGATAGCGGGGGGCTGTTTTTT.